The 14 T cell receptor beta chains in this list originate from one sample, sequenced in a study of blood T cell repertoires in COVID-19. TCRdb's copy holds only in-frame clones and misses some; the assay was immunoSEQ multiplex PCR. Of 250,000 or so clones in the sample, over 80% are singletons; the top ten hold 0.95% to 1.5%. The material sequenced was PBMCs or T cells enriched from blood (not recorded which). The receptors derive from a human donor in a cohort exposed to, infected with or recovered from COVID-19 (not recorded which). The donor label of this sample is uncertain.

The sample holds one count of this clone. V and J are TRBV11-2 and TRBJ1-1; 9 bases fit TRBD1. V shed 4 bases, J shed 0 bases, and the junction held 6 bases outside the gene matches. The CDR3 is 16 amino acids. In germline, CDR1 is SGHAT, CDR2 FQNNGV. CDR3 protein: CASSSGTGFMNTEAFF. The CDR3 DNA reads TGTGCCAGCAGCTCAGGGACAGGGTTTATGAACACTGAAGCTTTCTTT.

The chain carries TRBV29-1 and TRBJ2-5, with 11 bases that match TRBD1. There are 15 residues in the CDR3. CDR1 SQVTM and CDR2 ANQGSEA come from the germline V gene. The trim removed 1 base at V and 5 bases at J, leaving 6 bases unmatched. CDR3 sequence (DNA): TGCAGCGTTGAAGTCAGGACAGGGGGCCGGGAGACCCAGTACTTC. This encodes CSVEVRTGGRETQYF.

The CDR3 DNA reads as TGTGCCAGCAGTCAGCAGGGCCATCAGCCCCAGCATTTT. Protein: CASSQQGHQPQHF. The chain has TRBV12-3 or TRBV12-4 and TRBJ1-5; tentative D call: TRBD1 (5 bases). The CDR3 contains 13 residues. V was clipped by 5 bases and J by 5 bases, with 10 bases between them.

V gene TRBV19 combines with J gene TRBJ2-3, with D possibly TRBD2 on 6 matching bases. The CDR3 is 14 amino acids. Germline CDR1 reads LNHDA; CDR2 reads SQIVND (reference sequence). Trimming stripped 5 bases from V and 2 bases from J, with 11 bases between. CDR3 in DNA: TGTGCCAGTAGTCGGGGACTCGACACAGATACGCAGTATTTT. Amino acids: CASSRGLDTDTQYF.

The chain is built from TRBV6-5 and TRBJ1-1; D ambiguous. There are 13 residues in the CDR3. CDR1 and CDR2 from the germline V gene are MNHEY and SVGAGI. V lost 5 bases, J lost 12 bases, and 19 bases lay in between. CDR3 residues: CASSPIRGTATFF. CDR3 sequence (DNA): TGTGCCAGCAGTCCAATCAGAGGAACCGCCACTTTCTTT.

The rearrangement links TRBV4-2 to TRBJ2-2; D might be TRBD2 (7 bases). The germline V and J ends were trimmed by 4 bases and 2 bases, with 14 bases remaining between them. CDR3 length equals 16 residues. Germline V gives CDR1 LGHNA, CDR2 YNFKEQ. CDR3 region: CASSLGGGVNTGELFF. As DNA, the CDR3 is TGTGCCAGCAGCCTCGGAGGGGGGGTCAACACCGGGGAGCTGTTTTTT.

This chain uses TRBV5-1 with TRBJ1-1; D is undetermined. The V and J ends lost 0 bases and 0 bases respectively, with 12 bases between them. The CDR3 consists of 16 residues. In germline, CDR1 is SGHRS, CDR2 YFSETQ. CDR3 bases: TGCGCCAGCAGCTTGGCCGGAACAGCCTTGAACACTGAAGCTTTCTTT. Its translation is CASSLAGTALNTEAFF.

The V and J genes are TRBV27 and TRBJ1-6; tentative D call: TRBD1 (5 bases). The CDR3 spans 16 residues. From germline, CDR1 is MNHEY and CDR2 SMNVEV (reference sequence). The ends were cut back, 0 bases at V and 15 bases at J, with 21 bases in the middle. CDR3 nucleotide sequence: TGTGCCAGCAGTTTATCGAGGGCACCTTTGGGGGGTTTCCTCCACTTT. Protein product: CASSLSRAPLGGFLHF.

V and J are TRBV2 and TRBJ1-5, with TRBD1 matching 9 bases. Germline CDR1 is SNHLY and CDR2 is FYNNEI. V shed 5 bases, J shed 6 bases, and the junction held 11 bases outside the gene matches. The CDR3 totals 16 residues. In nucleotides, the CDR3 is TGTGCCAGCAGTAGCTCCGGACAGGGGATCACTCAGCCCCAGCATTTT. It specifies CASSSSGQGITQPQHF.

The chain joins TRBV5-1 to TRBJ1-1; 9 nucleotides align to TRBD1. CDR1 is SGHRS, CDR2 YFSETQ, per germline. The CDR3 totals 16 residues. The V and J ends lost 1 base and 2 bases, in that order; junction bases with no gene match: 6. The CDR3 DNA is TGCGCCAGCAGCTTGCTACAGGGGGCAAGTAACACTGAAGCTTTCTTT. It translates to CASSLLQGASNTEAFF.

V is TRBV6-5 and J is TRBJ1-4; 8 bases match TRBD1. Trimming removed 7 bases from V and 5 bases from J; junction bases left unmatched: 9. Per the germline V gene, CDR1 is MNHEY and CDR2 is SVGAGI. The CDR3 runs 15 residues. CDR3 residues: CASNKGQGGNEKLFF. The CDR3 DNA reads TGTGCCAGCAACAAAGGACAGGGTGGGAATGAAAAACTGTTTTTT.

This chain connects TRBV5-4 to TRBJ2-5, with D perhaps TRBD1 (6 bases). The CDR3 is 14 residues long. V lost 2 bases, J lost 2 bases, and 10 bases lay in between. The germline gives CDR1 SGHNT, CDR2 YYREEE (reference sequence). The CDR3 bases are TGTGCCAGCAGCTTACAGGGTTGGCAAGAGACCCAGTACTTC. Its protein is CASSLQGWQETQYF.

This clone was counted at least ten times. This chain links TRBV11-2 with TRBJ1-6; D might be TRBD1 (5 bases). Germline V lookup: CDR1 SGHAT, CDR2 FQNNGV. Trimming took 2 bases from V and 5 from J, leaving 10 bases between them. CDR3 length: 15 amino acids. CDR3 DNA sequence: TGTGCCAGCAGCTTAACGCAGGGCCATAATTCACCCCTCCACTTT. It yields the protein CASSLTQGHNSPLHF.

V and J are TRBV27 and TRBJ1-6; 10 positions match TRBD1. V shed 3 bases and J 9 bases; nucleotides not matched to a gene: 5. Germline lookup yields CDR1 MNHEY and CDR2 SMNVEV (reference sequence). The CDR3 length is 15 residues. In DNA form, the CDR3 reads TGTGCCAGCAGTTTTGGTGGGACAGGGGCTTCACCCCTCCACTTT. Residues: CASSFGGTGASPLHF.